Each of the 21 T cell receptor beta chains below was sequenced from the same sample in a study of T cell repertoires in urothelial bladder cancer. Data came from immunoSEQ multiplex PCR; TCRdb stores just in-frame clones and leaves some out. The sample shows approximately 9,800 clones, around 58% of them seen only once. The sequenced material came from tumor-infiltrating cells from bladder cancer. The receptors stem from a human donor with urothelial carcinoma.

In its sample, this clone ranks as medium-sized. This chain joins TRBV7-2 and TRBJ2-1, with D unclear. The germline V and J ends were trimmed by 2 bases and 6 bases, with 5 bases remaining between them. The CDR3 has 12 residues. In germline, CDR1 is SGHTA, CDR2 FQGNSA. CDR3 protein: CASSLLVNEQFF. CDR3 bases: TGTGCCAGCAGCTTACTGGTCAATGAGCAGTTCTTC. The full variable domain, completed using reference TRBV7-2 and TRBJ2-1, is GAGVSQSPSNKVTEKGKDVELRCDPISGHTALYWYRQSLGQGLEFLIYFQGNSAPDKSGLPSDRFSAERTGGSVSTLTIQRTQQEDSAVYLCASSLLVNEQFFGPGTRLTVL.

This clone has just one count. J is TRBJ2-4 and V is TRBV25-1; possibly TRBD1 for D (6 bases). Germline-derived CDR1 and CDR2 are MGHDK and SYGVNS. V lost 0 bases to trimming and J lost 6 bases, with 12 bases between them. The CDR3 is 15 amino acids. Here the CDR3 reads CASSEYGQWGNIQYF. For the CDR3, the DNA is TGTGCCAGCAGTGAATATGGACAGTGGGGAAACATTCAGTACTTC.

This chain joins TRBV15 and TRBJ1-5; TRBD1 might be the D (5 bases). In germline, CDR1 is LNHNV, CDR2 YYDKDF (reference sequence). V lost 6 bases to trimming and J lost 4 bases, with 10 bases between them. This CDR3 is 13 amino acids long. The CDR3: CATRRGGNQPQHF. DNA for the CDR3: TGTGCCACCAGGAGGGGAGGGAATCAGCCCCAGCATTTT.

The sample holds one count of this clone. The chain has TRBV6-5 and TRBJ1-5; possible D gene TRBD1, 5 bases. Trimming took 0 bases from V and 4 from J, leaving 7 bases between them. Germline V gene data show CDR1 as MNHEY and CDR2 as SVGAGI. The CDR3 is 14 residues long. CDR3: CASSYSRQNQPQHF. For the CDR3, the DNA is TGTGCCAGCAGTTACTCGCGACAGAATCAGCCCCAGCATTTT.

The table lists this clone with a few counts. The chain uses TRBV5-4 and TRBJ2-3; D is unresolved. Germline CDR1 and CDR2: SGHNT and YYREEE (reference sequence). This CDR3 is 13 amino acids long. Trimming took off 3 bases at V and 6 bases at J, with 11 bases between the two ends. CDR3 protein: CASSSAGRDTQYF. CDR3 bases: TGTGCCAGCAGCTCGGCTGGGCGGGATACGCAGTATTTT.

This clone was observed a handful of times. V is TRBV7-2 and J is TRBJ2-3; D may be TRBD1 (5 bases). Germline lookup yields CDR1 SGHTA and CDR2 FQGNSA. The CDR3 is 17 amino acids. Trimming took off 4 bases at V and 1 base at J, with 18 bases between the two ends. The CDR3 here is CASSSAPGMVGTDTQYF. The DNA for the CDR3 is TGTGCCAGCAGCTCAGCCCCAGGGATGGTTGGCACAGATACGCAGTATTTT.

This chain links TRBV5-1 with TRBJ1-2, with TRBD1 matching 7 bases. J lost 4 bases, V lost 4 bases, and 7 bases had no gene match. The CDR3 extends over 14 amino acids. Germline V lookup: CDR1 SGHRS, CDR2 YFSETQ. The CDR3, as DNA: TGCGCCAGCAGCCAGACAGGGATTGCCTATGGCTACACCTTC. Amino acids: CASSQTGIAYGYTF.

The chain uses TRBV10-2 and TRBJ2-7; tentatively, D is TRBD1 or TRBD2 (5 bases each). Trimming removed 11 bases at V and 4 bases at J, with 12 bases between. Germline CDR1 and CDR2: WSHSY and SAAADI. The CDR3 sequence is 11 residues long. CDR3 DNA sequence: TGCGCCTCCCAGAGGGGTTACGAGCAGTACTTC. The encoded protein is CASQRGYEQYF.

This chain connects TRBV7-2 to TRBJ2-1; 12 nucleotides agree with TRBD2. Germline assignment: CDR1 SGHTA and CDR2 FQGNSA. The V segment lost 5 bases and the J segment 8 bases; nucleotides outside the gene matches: 7. The length of the CDR3 is 15 residues. CDR3 residues: CASSQASGGVDEQFF. As DNA, the CDR3 is TGTGCCAGCAGCCAAGCTAGCGGGGGGGTGGATGAGCAGTTCTTC.

The chain recombines TRBV10-2 with TRBJ1-1; 11 bases are a match to TRBD1. CDR3 length equals 15 residues. Germline V gene lookup returns CDR1 WSHSY and CDR2 SAAADI. V shed 5 bases and J 7 bases; nucleotides not matched to a gene: 9. CDR3 protein: CASSPMGTGGLEAFF. The DNA for the CDR3 is TGCGCCAGCAGTCCGATGGGGACAGGGGGTCTTGAAGCTTTCTTT.

The V call is TRBV19, the J call TRBJ2-2, with 7 positions matching TRBD1. Trimming cost V 5 bases and J 2 bases; bases outside gene matches: 2. CDR1 LNHDA and CDR2 SQIVND come from the germline V gene (reference sequence). This CDR3 is 14 amino acids long. CDR3 sequence: CASSRQGNTGELFF. In DNA, the CDR3 is TGTGCCAGTAGTCGACAGGGCAACACCGGGGAGCTGTTTTTT.

The rearrangement joins TRBV5-4 to TRBJ1-2; 9 nucleotides agree with TRBD1. Germline V lookup: CDR1 SGHNT, CDR2 YYREEE (reference sequence). V shed 5 bases and J 3 bases; nucleotides not matched to a gene: 8. CDR3 size: 15 residues. CDR3 residues: CASSKGTGTDYGYTF. CDR3 sequence (DNA): TGTGCCAGCAGTAAGGGGACAGGGACGGACTATGGCTACACCTTC. Full variable domain (outside the CDR3, taken from reference TRBV5-4 and TRBJ1-2): ETGVTQSPTHLIKTRGQQVTLRCSSQSGHNTVSWYQQALGQGPQFIFQYYREEENGRGNFPPRFSGLQFPNYSSELNVNALELDDSALYLCASSKGTGTDYGYTFGSGTRLTVV.

The rearrangement uses TRBV6-6 and TRBJ1-6; D remains ambiguous. The CDR3 totals 12 residues. V dropped 0 bases and J dropped 10 bases, with 4 bases sitting between them. CDR1 MNHNY and CDR2 SVGAGI come from the germline V gene (reference sequence). DNA for the CDR3: TGTGCCAGCAGTTACTCGAACTCACCCCTCCACTTT. It yields the protein CASSYSNSPLHF.

The chain combines TRBV6-4 with TRBJ2-5, with D possibly matching TRBD2 (6 bases). Germline loops: CDR1 MRHNA, CDR2 SNTAGT. The CDR3 is 14 residues long. V was pared by 7 bases and J by 2 bases, with 14 bases between. The CDR3 nucleotides are TGTGCCAGCATCTGGGGGGATCAACAAGAGACCCAGTACTTC. Translation: CASIWGDQQETQYF.

This rearrangement joins TRBV4-1 to TRBJ1-1; TRBD1 is a possible D gene (6 bases). The CDR3 totals 15 residues. Germline CDR1 reads MGHRA; CDR2 reads YSYEKL. The V gene lost 1 base and the J gene lost 11 bases, with 20 bases spanning the gap. As DNA, the CDR3 is TGCGCCAGCAGCCAAGCACTACAGGGATCCAGCCTGGCTTTCTTT. Translated: CASSQALQGSSLAFF.

The chain carries TRBV30 and TRBJ2-2; D unclear. Trimming took 0 bases from V and 7 from J, leaving 12 bases between them. Germline CDR1 and CDR2: GTSNPN and SVGIG (reference sequence). The CDR3 is 14 amino acids. The DNA for the CDR3 is TGTGCCTGGAGTGTACGCGCTCCGAGCGGGGAGCTGTTTTTT. Its protein product is CAWSVRAPSGELFF.

The rearrangement links TRBV7-8 to TRBJ2-3, with 9 bases matching TRBD2. J gave up 3 bases and V 2 bases, and 9 bases lay outside the gene matches. Germline V gives CDR1 SGHVS, CDR2 FQNEAQ. The CDR3 is 17 amino acids. CDR3 sequence: CASSLRGGETRTDTQYF. The DNA of the CDR3 is TGTGCCAGCAGCTTACGCGGGGGGGAGACAAGGACAGATACGCAGTATTTT. Drawing the rest from reference TRBV7-8 and TRBJ2-3, the complete variable domain is GAGVSQSPRYKVAKRGQDVALRCDPISGHVSLFWYQQALGQGPEFLTYFQNEAQLDKSGLPSDRFFAERPEGSVSTLKIQRTQQEDSAVYLCASSLRGGETRTDTQYFGPGTRLTVL.

The gene calls are TRBV9 and TRBJ2-3; weak D call: TRBD1 (5 bases). Germline CDR1 SGDLS, CDR2 YYNGEE. This CDR3 spans 12 amino acids. V lost 0 bases and J lost 9, with 8 bases in between. The CDR3 DNA sequence: TGTGCCAGCAGCGTAGAAGGGGCCACGCAGTATTTT. Residues: CASSVEGATQYF.

The rearrangement uses TRBV6-4 and TRBJ1-5; 7 bases agree with TRBD1. Germline CDR1 reads MRHNA; CDR2 reads SNTAGT. The CDR3 is made up of 14 amino acids. V lost 8 bases, J lost 0 bases, and 4 bases stayed unmatched. CDR3 DNA sequence: TGTGCCAGCCACGGACAGGCTAGCAATCAGCCCCAGCATTTT. Translation: CASHGQASNQPQHF.

The V gene is TRBV7-9, the J gene TRBJ1-3; 7 bases agree with TRBD1. With V trimmed by 4 bases and J by 12 bases, 21 bases remained unmatched. This CDR3 is built from 17 residues. CDR1 and CDR2 (germline): SEHNR, FQNEAQ (reference sequence). The CDR3 loop is CASSSSGTVSLERGIYF. CDR3 bases: TGTGCCAGCAGCTCCTCCGGGACAGTTTCTCTGGAAAGGGGCATATATTTT.

This rearrangement joins TRBV10-3 to TRBJ1-1, with D possibly TRBD1 on 5 matching bases. CDR3 length equals 13 residues. Trimming took off 6 bases at V and 1 base at J, with 9 bases between the two ends. CDR1 is ENHRY, CDR2 SYGVKD, per germline. For the CDR3, the DNA is TGTGCCATCAGGGGGCACACGAACACTGAAGCTTTCTTT. Translation: CAIRGHTNTEAFF.